What follows are 4 T cell receptor beta chains derived from one specimen sequenced in a study of CXCR4 blockade with PD-1 therapy in pancreatic cancer. The data were produced by immunoSEQ multiplex PCR, yet TCRdb's version contains in-frame clones alone and is incomplete. Counted here are thousands of clones, approximately 48% occurring once; the ten biggest clones make up around 8.4%. The sequencing input was tumor tissue. These receptors all stem from a human donor with pancreatic ductal adenocarcinoma.

The CDR3 region has the DNA TGTGCCAGCTCACCGGGGAGGAGCTCTGGGGCCAACGTCCTGACTTTC. This translates into CASSPGRSSGANVLTF. The gene calls are TRBV18 and TRBJ2-6, with D possibly matching TRBD2 (6 bases). The germline CDR1 and CDR2 sequences are KGHSH and LQKENI. CDR3 length equals 16 residues. With 3 bases removed from V and 0 bases from J, the gap between germline ends came to 9 bases.

Worth noting for this clone: At one end the junction does not follow the germline gene, possibly because of a read error. This chain joins TRBV19 and TRBJ1-1; D unclear. The CDR3 runs to 13 residues. The germline gives CDR1 LNHDA, CDR2 SQIVND (reference sequence). The CDR3 spells CASSKAENTETFF. DNA for the CDR3: TGTGCCAGTTCCAAGGCCGAGAACACTGAAACTTTCTTT. The full variable domain, completed using reference TRBV19 and TRBJ1-1, is DGGITQSPKYLFRKEGQNVTLSCEQNLNHDAMYWYRQDPGQGLRLIYYSQIVNDFQKGDIAEGYSVSREKKESFPLTVTSAQKNPTAFYLCASSKAENTETFFGQGTRLTVV.

The chain couples TRBV6-8 to TRBJ2-5; 9 bases are shared with TRBD2. The CDR3 totals 15 residues. From germline, CDR1 is MNHGY and CDR2 SAAAGT. V shed 6 bases, J shed 5 bases, and the junction held 10 bases outside the gene matches. The CDR3 loop reads CASSWAGGLQETQYF. The CDR3 DNA sequence: TGTGCCAGCAGCTGGGCGGGGGGGTTACAGGAGACCCAGTACTTC.

Only a few counts were recorded for this clone. The chain joins TRBV28 to TRBJ2-1; 10 bases fit TRBD2. The CDR3 runs 15 residues. V lost 4 bases and J lost 3; bases outside the gene matches: 3. CDR1 and CDR2 from the germline V gene are MDHEN and SYDVKM. CDR3 bases: TGTGCCAGCAGTTCTAGCGGGGGAAACTACAATGAGCAGTTCTTC. Protein product: CASSSSGGNYNEQFF.